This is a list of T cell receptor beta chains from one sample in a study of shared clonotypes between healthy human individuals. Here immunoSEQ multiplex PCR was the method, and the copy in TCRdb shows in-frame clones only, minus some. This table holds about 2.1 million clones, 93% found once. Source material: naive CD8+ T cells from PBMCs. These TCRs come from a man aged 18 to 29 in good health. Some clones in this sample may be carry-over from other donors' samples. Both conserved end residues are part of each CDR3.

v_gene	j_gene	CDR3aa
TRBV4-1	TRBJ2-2	CASSQGQGAVAGELFF
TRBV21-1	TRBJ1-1	CASSKVGAFF
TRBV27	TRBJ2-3	CASTLGLSSATDTQYF
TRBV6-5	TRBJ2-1	CASRTGTSNRHEQFF
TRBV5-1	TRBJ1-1	CASSSIGQGEAFF
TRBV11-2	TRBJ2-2	CASSLVHRELFF
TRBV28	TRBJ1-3	CASTTSRDSDGNTIYF
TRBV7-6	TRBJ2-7	CASSLAGGLSNYYEQYF
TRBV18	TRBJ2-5	CASSPDRLQETQYF
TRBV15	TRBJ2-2	CATSRDRTGADTGELFF
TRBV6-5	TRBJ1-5	CASSYSGVNQPQHF
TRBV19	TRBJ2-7	CASGAGIYEQYF
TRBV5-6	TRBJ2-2	CASSSALQGATGELFF
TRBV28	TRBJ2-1	CASSLILGTSGYNEQFF
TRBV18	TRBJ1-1	CASSPDRMNTEAFF
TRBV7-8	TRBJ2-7	CASSEGLAGVADYEQYF
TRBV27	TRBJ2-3	CASSQMGDTQYF
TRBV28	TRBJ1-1	CASSSRSWDTEAFF
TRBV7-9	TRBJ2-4	CASSTGQDRGSKNIQYF
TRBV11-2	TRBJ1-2	CASSSTGKHGYTF
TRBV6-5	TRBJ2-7	CASSPGAREQYF
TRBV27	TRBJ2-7	CASSELAGVEQYF
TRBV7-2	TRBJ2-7	CASSWGGQLYEQYF
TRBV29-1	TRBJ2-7	CSVRAGPYEQYF
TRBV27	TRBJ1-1	CASSLGRGGGWTEAFF
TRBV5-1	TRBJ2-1	CASSLLGQGFLGQFF
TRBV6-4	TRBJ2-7	CASKSTGPEQYF
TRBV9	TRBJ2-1	CASSVTGGSYNEQFF
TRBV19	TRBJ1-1	CASSKGVSAQTEAFF
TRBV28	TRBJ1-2	CASSPDRRVTNYGYTF
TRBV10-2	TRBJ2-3	CASSSGFTDTQYF
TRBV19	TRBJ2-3	CASSIRGPQSTDTQYF
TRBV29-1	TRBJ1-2	CSVVDTGRATF
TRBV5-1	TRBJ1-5	CASSLGWRENQPQHF
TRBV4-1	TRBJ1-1	CASSQGYGGWLNTEAFF
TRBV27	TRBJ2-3	CASSSLGRPDTQYF
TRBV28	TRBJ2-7	CASSPRGQVGDEQYF
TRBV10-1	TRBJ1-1	CASRQTVNTEAFF
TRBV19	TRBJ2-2	CASSKTGAHTGELFF
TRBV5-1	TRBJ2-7	CASSLGGPSEQYF
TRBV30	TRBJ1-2	CAWSSGPGSYGYTF